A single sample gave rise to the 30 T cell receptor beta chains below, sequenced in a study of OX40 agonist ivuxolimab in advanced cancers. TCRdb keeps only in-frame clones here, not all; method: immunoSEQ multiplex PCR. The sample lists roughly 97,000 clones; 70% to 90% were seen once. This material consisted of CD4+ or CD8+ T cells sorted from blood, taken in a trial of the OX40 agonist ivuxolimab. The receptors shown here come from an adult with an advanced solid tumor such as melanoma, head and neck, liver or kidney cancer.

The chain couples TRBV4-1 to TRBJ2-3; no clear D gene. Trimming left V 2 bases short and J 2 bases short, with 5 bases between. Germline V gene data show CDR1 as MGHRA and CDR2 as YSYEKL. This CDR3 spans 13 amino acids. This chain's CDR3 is CASSQHYTDTQYF. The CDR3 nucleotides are TGCGCCAGCAGCCAACACTACACAGATACGCAGTATTTT.

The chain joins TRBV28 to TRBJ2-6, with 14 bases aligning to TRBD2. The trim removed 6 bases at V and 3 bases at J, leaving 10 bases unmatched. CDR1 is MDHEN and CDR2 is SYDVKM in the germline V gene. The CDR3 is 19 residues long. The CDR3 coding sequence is TGTGCCAGCAGAACTCTCTTGGGACTAGCGGGGGTTGGGGCCAACGTCCTGACTTTC. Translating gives CASRTLLGLAGVGANVLTF.

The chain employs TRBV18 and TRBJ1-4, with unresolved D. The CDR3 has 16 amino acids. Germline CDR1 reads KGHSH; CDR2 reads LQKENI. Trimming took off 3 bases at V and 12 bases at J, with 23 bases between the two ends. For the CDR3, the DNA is TGTGCCAGCTCACCGATTATAGCTGCGGGGTCCCCTCAACTGTTTTTT. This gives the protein CASSPIIAAGSPQLFF.

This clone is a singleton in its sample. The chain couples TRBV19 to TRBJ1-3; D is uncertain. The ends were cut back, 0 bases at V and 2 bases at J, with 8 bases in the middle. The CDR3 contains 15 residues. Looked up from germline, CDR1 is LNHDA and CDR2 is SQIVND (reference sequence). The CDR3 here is CASSIDFTAGNTIYF. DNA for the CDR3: TGTGCCAGTAGTATAGATTTCACGGCTGGAAACACCATATATTTT.

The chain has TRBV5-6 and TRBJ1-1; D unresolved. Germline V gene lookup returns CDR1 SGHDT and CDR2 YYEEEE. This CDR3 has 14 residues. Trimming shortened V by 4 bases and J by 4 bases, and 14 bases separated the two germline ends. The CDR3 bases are TGTGCCAGCAGCGGCGGGTTTACGGGCACTGAAGCTTTCTTT. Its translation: CASSGGFTGTEAFF.

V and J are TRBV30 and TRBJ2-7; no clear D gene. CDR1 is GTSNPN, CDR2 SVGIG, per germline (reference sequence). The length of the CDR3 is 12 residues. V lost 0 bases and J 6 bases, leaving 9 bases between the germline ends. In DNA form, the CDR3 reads TGTGCCTGGAGTGTAGTGCCTGGCGAGCAGTACTTC. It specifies CAWSVVPGEQYF.

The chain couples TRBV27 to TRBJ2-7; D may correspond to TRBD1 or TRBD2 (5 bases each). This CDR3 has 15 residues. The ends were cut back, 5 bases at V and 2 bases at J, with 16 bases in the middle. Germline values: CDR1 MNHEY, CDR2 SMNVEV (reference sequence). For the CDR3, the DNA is TGTGCCAGCAGTCCCTCCCGGGACCGCGCCTACGAGCAGTACTTC. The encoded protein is CASSPSRDRAYEQYF.

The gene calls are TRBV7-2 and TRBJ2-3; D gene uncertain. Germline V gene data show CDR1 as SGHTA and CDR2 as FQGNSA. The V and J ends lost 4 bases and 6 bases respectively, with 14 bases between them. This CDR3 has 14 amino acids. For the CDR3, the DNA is TGTGCCAGCAGCTCCCCGCTAGGTGGGGATACGCAGTATTTT. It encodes CASSSPLGGDTQYF.

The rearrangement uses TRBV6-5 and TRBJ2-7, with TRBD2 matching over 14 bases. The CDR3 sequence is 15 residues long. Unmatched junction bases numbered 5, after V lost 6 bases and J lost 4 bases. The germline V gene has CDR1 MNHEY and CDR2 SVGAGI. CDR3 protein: CASRWGLAGAYEQYF. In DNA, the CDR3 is TGTGCCAGCAGGTGGGGACTAGCGGGGGCTTACGAGCAGTACTTC.

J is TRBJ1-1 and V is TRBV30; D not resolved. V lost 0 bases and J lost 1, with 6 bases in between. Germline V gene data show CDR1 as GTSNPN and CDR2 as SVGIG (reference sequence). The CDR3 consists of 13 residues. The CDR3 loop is CAWSVSRNTEAFF. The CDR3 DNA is TGTGCCTGGAGTGTATCCAGGAACACTGAAGCTTTCTTT.

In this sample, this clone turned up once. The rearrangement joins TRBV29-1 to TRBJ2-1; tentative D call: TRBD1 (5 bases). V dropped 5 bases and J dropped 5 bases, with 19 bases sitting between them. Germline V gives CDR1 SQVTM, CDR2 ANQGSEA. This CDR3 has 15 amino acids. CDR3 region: CSVLGHPPFNNEQFF. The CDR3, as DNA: TGCAGCGTTTTAGGACACCCCCCTTTTAACAATGAGCAGTTCTTC.

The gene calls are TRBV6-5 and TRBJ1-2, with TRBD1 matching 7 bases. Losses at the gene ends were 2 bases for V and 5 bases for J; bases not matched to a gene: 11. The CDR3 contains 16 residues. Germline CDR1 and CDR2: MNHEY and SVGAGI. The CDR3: CASSYDPGQIFYGYTF. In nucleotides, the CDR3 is TGTGCCAGCAGTTACGACCCGGGACAGATCTTTTATGGCTACACCTTC.

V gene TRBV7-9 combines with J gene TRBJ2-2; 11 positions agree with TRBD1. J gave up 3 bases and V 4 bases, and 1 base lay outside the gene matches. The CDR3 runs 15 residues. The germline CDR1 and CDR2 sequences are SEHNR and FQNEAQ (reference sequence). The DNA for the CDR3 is TGTGCCAGCAGCTCGGGACAGGGGGACACCGGGGAGCTGTTTTTT. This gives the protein CASSSGQGDTGELFF. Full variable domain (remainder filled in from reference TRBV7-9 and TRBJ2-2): DTGVSQNPRHKITKRGQNVTFRCDPISEHNRLYWYRQTLGQGPEFLTYFQNEAQLEKSRLLSDRFSAERPKGSFSTLEIQRTEQGDSAMYLCASSSGQGDTGELFFGEGSRLTVL.

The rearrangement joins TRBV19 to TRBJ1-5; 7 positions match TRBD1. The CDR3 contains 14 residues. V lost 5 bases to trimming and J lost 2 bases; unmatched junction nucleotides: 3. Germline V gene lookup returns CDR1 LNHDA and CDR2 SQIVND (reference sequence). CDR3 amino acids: CASSPQGGNQPQHF. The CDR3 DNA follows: TGTGCCAGTAGTCCGCAGGGGGGCAATCAGCCCCAGCATTTT.

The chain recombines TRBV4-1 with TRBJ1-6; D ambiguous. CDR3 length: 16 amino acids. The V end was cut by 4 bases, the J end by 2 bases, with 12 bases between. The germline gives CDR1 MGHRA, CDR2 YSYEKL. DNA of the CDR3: TGCGCCAGCAGCCCCTTCGGAATGACCTATAATTCACCCCTCCACTTT. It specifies CASSPFGMTYNSPLHF.

CDR3 DNA sequence: TGTGCCAGCAGTTTCCCAGGGGAAGCCAAAAACATTCAGTACTTC. Its protein is CASSFPGEAKNIQYF. The chain carries TRBV28 and TRBJ2-4, with TRBD1 as a possible D gene (6 bases). Per germline, CDR1 MDHEN and CDR2 SYDVKM. The V gene lost 3 bases and the J gene lost 0 bases, with 9 bases spanning the gap. The CDR3 covers 15 residues.

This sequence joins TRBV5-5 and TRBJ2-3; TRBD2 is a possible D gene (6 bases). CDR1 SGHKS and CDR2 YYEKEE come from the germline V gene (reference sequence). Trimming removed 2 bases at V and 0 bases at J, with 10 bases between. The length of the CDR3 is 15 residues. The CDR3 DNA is TGTGCCAGCAGCTTTGGCGGGACTAGCACAGATACGCAGTATTTT. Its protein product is CASSFGGTSTDTQYF.

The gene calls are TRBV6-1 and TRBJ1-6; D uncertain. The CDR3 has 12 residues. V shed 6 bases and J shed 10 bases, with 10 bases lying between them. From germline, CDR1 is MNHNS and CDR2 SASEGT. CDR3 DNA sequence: TGTGCCAGCAGACCCGACCCCTCACCCCTCCACTTT. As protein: CASRPDPSPLHF.

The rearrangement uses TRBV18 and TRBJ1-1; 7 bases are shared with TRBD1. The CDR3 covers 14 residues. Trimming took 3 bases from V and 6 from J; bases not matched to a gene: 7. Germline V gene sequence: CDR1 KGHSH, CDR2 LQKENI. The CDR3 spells CASSPTGVSAEAFF. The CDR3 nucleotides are TGTGCCAGCTCACCTACAGGGGTGAGCGCTGAAGCTTTCTTT.

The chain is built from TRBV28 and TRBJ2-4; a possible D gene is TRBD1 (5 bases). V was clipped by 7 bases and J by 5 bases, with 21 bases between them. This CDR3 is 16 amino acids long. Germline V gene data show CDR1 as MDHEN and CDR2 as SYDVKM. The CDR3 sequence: CASNPPQGLKQNIQYF. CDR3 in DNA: TGTGCCAGCAACCCACCTCAGGGTTTGAAGCAAAACATTCAGTACTTC.

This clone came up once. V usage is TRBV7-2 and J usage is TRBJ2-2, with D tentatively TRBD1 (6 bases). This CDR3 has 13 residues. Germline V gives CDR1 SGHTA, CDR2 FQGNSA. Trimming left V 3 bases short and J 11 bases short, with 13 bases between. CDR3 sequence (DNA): TGTGCCAGCAGCTTCCAGGGACACCTCGAGCTGTTTTTT. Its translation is CASSFQGHLELFF.

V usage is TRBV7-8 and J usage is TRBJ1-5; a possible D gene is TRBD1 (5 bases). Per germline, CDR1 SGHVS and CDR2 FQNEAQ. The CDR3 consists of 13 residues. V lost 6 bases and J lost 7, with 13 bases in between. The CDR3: CASSGGKGQPQHF. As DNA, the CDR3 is TGTGCCAGCAGTGGGGGGAAGGGACAGCCCCAGCATTTT. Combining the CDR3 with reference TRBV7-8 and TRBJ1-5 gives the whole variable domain GAGVSQSPRYKVAKRGQDVALRCDPISGHVSLFWYQQALGQGPEFLTYFQNEAQLDKSGLPSDRFFAERPEGSVSTLKIQRTQQEDSAVYLCASSGGKGQPQHFGDGTRLSIL.

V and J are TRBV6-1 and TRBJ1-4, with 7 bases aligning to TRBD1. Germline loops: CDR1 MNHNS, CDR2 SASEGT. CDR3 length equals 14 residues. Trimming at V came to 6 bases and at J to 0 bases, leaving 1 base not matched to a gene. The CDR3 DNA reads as TGTGCCAGCAGCACAGGGGCAACTAATGAAAAACTGTTTTTT. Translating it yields CASSTGATNEKLFF.

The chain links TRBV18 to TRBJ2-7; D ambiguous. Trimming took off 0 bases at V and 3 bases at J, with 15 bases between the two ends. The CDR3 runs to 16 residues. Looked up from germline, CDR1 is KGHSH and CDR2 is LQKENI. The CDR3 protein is CASSPPGRVQLYEQYF. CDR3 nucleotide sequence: TGTGCCAGCTCACCACCTGGTAGAGTACAGCTCTACGAGCAGTACTTC.

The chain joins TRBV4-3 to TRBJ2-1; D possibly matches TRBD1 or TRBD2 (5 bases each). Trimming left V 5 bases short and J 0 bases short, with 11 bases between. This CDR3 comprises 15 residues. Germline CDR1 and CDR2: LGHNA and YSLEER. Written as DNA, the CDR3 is TGCGCCAGCAGCGAGTCCGGGACCTCCTACAATGAGCAGTTCTTC. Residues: CASSESGTSYNEQFF.

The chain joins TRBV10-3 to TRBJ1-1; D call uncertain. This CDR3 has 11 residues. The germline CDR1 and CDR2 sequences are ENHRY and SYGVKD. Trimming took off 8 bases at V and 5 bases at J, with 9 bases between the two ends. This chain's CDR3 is CAIGGQTEAFF. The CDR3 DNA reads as TGTGCCATCGGCGGTCAAACTGAAGCTTTCTTT.

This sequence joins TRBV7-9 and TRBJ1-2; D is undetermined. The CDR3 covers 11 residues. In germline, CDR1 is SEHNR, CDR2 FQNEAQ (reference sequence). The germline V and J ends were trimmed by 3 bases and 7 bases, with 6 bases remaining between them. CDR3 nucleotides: TGTGCCAGCAGCTTTGGTGCTGGCTACACCTTC. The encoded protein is CASSFGAGYTF.

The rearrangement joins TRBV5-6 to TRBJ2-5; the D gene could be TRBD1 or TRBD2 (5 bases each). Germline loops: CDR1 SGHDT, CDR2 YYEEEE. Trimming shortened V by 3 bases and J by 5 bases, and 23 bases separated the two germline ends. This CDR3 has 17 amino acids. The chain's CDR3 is CASSSLGSGPRRETQYF. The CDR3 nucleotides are TGTGCCAGCAGCTCCCTTGGGTCAGGGCCCAGGAGGGAGACCCAGTACTTC. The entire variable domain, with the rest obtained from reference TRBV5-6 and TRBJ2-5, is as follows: DAGVTQSPTHLIKTRGQQVTLRCSPKSGHDTVSWYQQALGQGPQFIFQYYEEEERQRGNFPDRFSGHQFPNYSSELNVNALLLGDSALYLCASSSLGSGPRRETQYFGPGTRLLVL.

CDR3 loop: CASSFDRVPLEQYF. The CDR3, as DNA: TGTGCCAGCAGTTTCGACAGGGTACCGCTCGAGCAGTACTTC. The chain recombines TRBV27 with TRBJ2-7, with 7 bases that match TRBD1. The length of the CDR3 is 14 residues. V was clipped by 3 bases and J by 6 bases; unmatched bases: 8. Germline CDR1 and CDR2: MNHEY and SMNVEV (reference sequence).

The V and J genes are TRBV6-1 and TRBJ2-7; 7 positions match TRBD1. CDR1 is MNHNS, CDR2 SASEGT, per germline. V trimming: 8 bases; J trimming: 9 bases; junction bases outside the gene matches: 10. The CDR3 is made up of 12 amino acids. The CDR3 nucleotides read TGTGCCAGCTTTCGTCAGGGGGTAAGGCAGTACTTC. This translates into CASFRQGVRQYF.